This TCR beta chain was identified in a study of blood T cell repertoires in COVID-19 (TCRdb year 2020). As for the study more broadly: Samples covering the acute and convalescent phases of COVID-19 were provided by collaborators in the United States, Italy and Spain. The prospective study material was composed of cDNA or gDNA derived from T cells, B-cell-depleted T cells, or PBMCs. Subjects who had been exposed to COVID-19, were actively infected with it, or had recovered from it provided the deeply sampled blood TCRbeta repertoires that made up the dataset. The repertoires were released in a freely available public database intended as a resource for research on the immune response to SARS-CoV-2. The samples were drawn from the first 160 participants of the ongoing ImmuneRACE study and from 1,200 or so subjects provided by 6 global collaborators. A de-identified subject ID, COVID-19 status, age in years and sex were almost always included in the sample metadata. Where available, HLA class I and class II types were obtained from metadata supplied by the sample provider rather than from assay-based typing. The paper as a whole reports these results and caveats: How much clinical and demographic metadata was included differed by source and by participant, and the metadata was provided uncurated.

TCRbeta CDR3 regions were amplified from genomic DNA by means of the immunoSEQ Assay, a bias-controlled multiplex PCR. The authors' analysis ran thus. The number of nucleated cells in each sample was estimated by amplification of reference gene primers within the assay. Sequence reads were collapsed and filtered to measure the absolute abundance of every unique TCRbeta CDR3 rearrangement. For each sample, productive Simpson clonality was calculated as the square root of Simpson's diversity index over productive rearrangements. The clones in this table, taken by TCRdb from immuneACCESS, are in-frame only. Not every clone is retained; where verified, under half of the shortfall comes from an unresolved V gene, and the cause of the rest is unknown. The V and J calls and clone size are taken from that table; D and trimming were inferred from the DNA. This sample comprises 200,000 to 250,000 clones, 83% of them detected only once. The ten largest clones take up roughly 1.3% of the sample.

One collaborating source in Seattle enrolled patients while the patients were actively infected and followed the patients over time throughout the course of disease. The collaborating institutions used their own protocols to collect whole blood in K2EDTA tubes. For TCRbeta analysis, collaborators shipped samples in one of three forms: frozen whole blood, isolated PBMCs, or DNA extracted from either of those sample types. Based on the germline V gene, the CDR1 and CDR2 sequences are SGHRS and YFSETQ. V is cut by 0 bases and J by 6 bases, and the space between the germline ends is 12 bases. From cysteine to phenylalanine, the CDR3 is 14 amino acids long. Left in the record is the CDR3 DNA by itself, 42 bases read in frame from the first base. A note on this clone: Its antigen is still unknown. Base quality data are lacking; no much larger clone is found one base away.

Sequencing was carried out using peripheral blood. The sequence joins TRBV5-1 to TRBJ1-1, with no confidently assigned D gene. This receptor was identified in a woman aged 30 to 39 with COVID-19, enrolled during active disease. Here the CDR3 is given as CASSLGTAGPEAFF. The nucleotide sequence is given as TGCGCCAGCAGCTTGGGGACCGCGGGCCCTGAAGCTTTCTTT.